These 29 T cell receptor beta chains came from one sample sequenced in a study of T cell changes during pregnancy in multiple sclerosis (dated 2019 in TCRdb). Library method: the immunoSEQ multiplex PCR assay. As stored in TCRdb, this immuneACCESS dataset retains in-frame rearrangements with V and J assigned. A fraction of the clones does not appear; measured against another copy, unresolved V genes explain less than half of the discrepancy, and the remainder lacks a known reason. Counted in this sample were 50,000 to 55,000 clones; around nine tenths of them appeared once. The ten largest clones capture 0.45% to 0.6% of the sample. The material was CD4+ T cells from peripheral blood mononuclear cells, obtained in the third trimester of pregnancy. These receptors originate from a female donor with multiple sclerosis, enrolled in a pregnancy study.

The rearrangement uses TRBV5-1 and TRBJ1-3; unclear D gene. CDR3 length equals 14 residues. The germline V gene encodes CDR1 SGHRS and CDR2 YFSETQ. The V gene lost 4 bases and the J gene lost 0 bases, with 8 bases spanning the gap. CDR3 loop: CASSQGSSGNTIYF. CDR3 bases: TGCGCCAGCAGCCAAGGGAGCTCTGGAAACACCATATATTTT.

This clone has a single count. This chain's CDR3 is CASSPPQLAGGNNEQFF. CDR3 sequence (DNA): TGTGCCAGCTCACCACCACAACTAGCGGGGGGGAACAATGAGCAGTTCTTC. The chain couples TRBV18 to TRBJ2-1; 13 bases agree with TRBD2. Germline values: CDR1 KGHSH, CDR2 LQKENI. Trimming took 0 bases from V and 5 from J; bases not matched to a gene: 4. The CDR3 has 17 residues.

V usage is TRBV4-1 and J usage is TRBJ2-5; D is unresolved. This CDR3 comprises 13 residues. CDR1 is MGHRA, CDR2 YSYEKL, per germline. V lost 4 bases and J 2 bases, leaving 8 bases between the germline ends. This chain's CDR3 is CASSPRIQETQYF. The CDR3 DNA sequence: TGCGCCAGCAGCCCCAGGATACAAGAGACCCAGTACTTC.

This rearrangement joins TRBV18 to TRBJ1-1, with D possibly being TRBD1 (6 bases). Trimming took 0 bases from V and 5 from J, leaving 13 bases between them. The CDR3 covers 15 residues. Germline V gene data show CDR1 as KGHSH and CDR2 as LQKENI. CDR3 residues: CASSPPLGAGTEAFF. In DNA, the CDR3 is TGTGCCAGCTCACCACCGCTGGGGGCAGGGACTGAAGCTTTCTTT.

The chain combines TRBV10-3 with TRBJ1-1, with a possible D match to TRBD1 (5 bases). Germline CDR1 is ENHRY and CDR2 is SYGVKD. V lost 2 bases and J 0 bases, leaving 13 bases between the germline ends. This CDR3 spans 16 amino acids. CDR3 DNA: TGTGCCATCAGTGAGGGGAGGGGTTGGCTGAACACTGAAGCTTTCTTT. Translation: CAISEGRGWLNTEAFF.

The chain links TRBV7-3 to TRBJ1-2, with TRBD1 matching over 8 bases. The CDR3 contains 15 residues. Germline-derived CDR1 and CDR2 are SGHTA and FQGTGA. V was pared by 8 bases and J by 4 bases, with 12 bases of the junction left unmatched. The CDR3 DNA reads as TGTGCCAGCCGAGCCCAGGGGGCGCCTGGCTATGGCTACACCTTC. Protein sequence: CASRAQGAPGYGYTF.

The J gene is TRBJ2-5, the V gene TRBV25-1; a weak D match, TRBD2 (5 bases). Trimming left V 0 bases short and J 1 base short, with 6 bases between. CDR1 and CDR2 from the germline V gene are MGHDK and SYGVNS. The CDR3 has 14 amino acids. CDR3 DNA sequence: TGTGCCAGCAGTGAATATGAGGGCCAAGAGACCCAGTACTTC. Encoded protein: CASSEYEGQETQYF.

Here the CDR3 reads CASSFPGGSSYEQYF. The DNA of the CDR3 is TGTGCCAGCAGCTTTCCCGGGGGGAGCTCCTACGAGCAGTACTTC. J is TRBJ2-7 and V is TRBV5-4, with 7 nucleotides matching TRBD2. Germline CDR1 SGHNT, CDR2 YYREEE (reference sequence). This CDR3 spans 15 amino acids. The V segment lost 2 bases and the J segment 0 bases; nucleotides outside the gene matches: 5.

In its sample, this clone was seen once. DNA for the CDR3: TGTGCCAGCAGTATGACAGTTTCTCCCTATGGCTACACCTTC. Translating it yields CASSMTVSPYGYTF. The chain is built from TRBV9 and TRBJ1-2; TRBD1 might be the D (5 bases). From germline, CDR1 is SGDLS and CDR2 YYNGEE. Between the trimmed V and J ends, which lost 5 bases and 4 bases, there was a span of 15 bases. The CDR3 loop spans 14 amino acids. Filled out from reference TRBV9 and TRBJ1-2, the complete variable domain reads DSGVTQTPKHLITATGQRVTLRCSPRSGDLSVYWYQQSLDQGLQFLIQYYNGEERAKGNILERFSAQQFPDLHSELNLSSLELGDSALYFCASSMTVSPYGYTFGSGTRLTVV.

The rearrangement joins TRBV2 to TRBJ2-2, with 7 bases that match TRBD1. CDR1 is SNHLY and CDR2 is FYNNEI in the germline V gene. With 8 bases clipped from V and 0 bases from J, the junction kept 3 bases outside the gene matches. The CDR3 is 14 residues long. The CDR3 spells CASEGGTNTGELFF. The DNA of the CDR3 is TGTGCCAGCGAAGGGGGCACGAACACCGGGGAGCTGTTTTTT.

This chain uses TRBV9 with TRBJ2-1; 7 positions agree with TRBD2. CDR1 and CDR2 from the germline V gene are SGDLS and YYNGEE. J was trimmed by 5 bases and V by 0 bases; bases with no gene match: 5. The CDR3 length is 15 residues. The CDR3 region is CASSVEFGGNNEQFF. CDR3 sequence (DNA): TGTGCCAGCAGCGTAGAGTTCGGGGGGAACAATGAGCAGTTCTTC.

The chain combines TRBV7-9 with TRBJ2-3; 11 bases are a match to TRBD2. J lost 3 bases, V lost 2 bases, and 7 bases had no gene match. This CDR3 is 17 amino acids long. CDR1 and CDR2 from the germline V gene are SEHNR and FQNEAQ (reference sequence). CDR3: CASSLRRLAGPTDTQYF. The CDR3 DNA follows: TGTGCCAGCAGCTTAAGAAGACTAGCGGGGCCAACAGATACGCAGTATTTT.

Note on this clone: Other nucleotide sequences in the sample specify the same CDR3. This sequence joins TRBV6-5 and TRBJ2-5; 11 nucleotides match TRBD1. This CDR3 is built from 15 residues. Trimming at V came to 2 bases and at J to 5 bases, leaving 4 bases not matched to a gene. The germline V gene encodes CDR1 MNHEY and CDR2 SVGAGI. Here the CDR3 DNA reads TGTGCCAGCAGTTACGGACAGGGGGCACGGGAGACCCAGTACTTC. Its translation is CASSYGQGARETQYF.

This clone was seen just once. CDR3 nucleotide sequence: TGTGCCAGCAGCGTCCGACAGGGAACCCATTCACCCCTCCACTTT. As protein: CASSVRQGTHSPLHF. The chain has TRBV9 and TRBJ1-6; 7 bases line up with TRBD1. In germline, CDR1 is SGDLS, CDR2 YYNGEE. The CDR3 contains 15 residues. V trimming: 2 bases; J trimming: 8 bases; junction bases outside the gene matches: 7.

The V and J genes are TRBV5-6 and TRBJ2-7; D perhaps matches TRBD1 (5 bases). The CDR3 length is 18 residues. Per the germline V gene, CDR1 is SGHDT and CDR2 is YYEEEE. Trimming cost V 4 bases and J 2 bases, with 25 bases left between them. The CDR3 region has the DNA TGTGCCAGCAGCCCTACCCCTAGACAGTCCCAAAGCCCCTACGAGCAGTACTTC. As protein: CASSPTPRQSQSPYEQYF.

CDR3 sequence reads: CAIRMGQGWPEAFF. In DNA form, the CDR3 reads TGTGCCATCAGGATGGGACAGGGATGGCCTGAAGCTTTCTTT. The rearrangement links TRBV10-3 to TRBJ1-1; 9 nucleotides match TRBD1. With V trimmed by 6 bases and J by 6 bases, 8 bases remained unmatched. The germline V gene encodes CDR1 ENHRY and CDR2 SYGVKD. There are 14 residues in the CDR3.

This chain links TRBV7-9 with TRBJ2-5, with TRBD2 identical over 10 bases. After removal of 0 bases from V and 9 bases from J, the junction contained 4 bases not matched to a gene. Germline-derived CDR1 and CDR2 are SEHNR and FQNEAQ (reference sequence). The length of the CDR3 is 14 residues. The CDR3 here is CASSLAGTSDSQYF. As DNA, the CDR3 is TGTGCCAGCAGCTTAGCTGGGACTAGCGATTCCCAGTACTTC. Full variable domain (missing parts from reference TRBV7-9 and TRBJ2-5): DTGVSQNPRHKITKRGQNVTFRCDPISEHNRLYWYRQTLGQGPEFLTYFQNEAQLEKSRLLSDRFSAERPKGSFSTLEIQRTEQGDSAMYLCASSLAGTSDSQYFGPGTRLLVL.

This chain links TRBV5-1 with TRBJ1-2, with no clear D. The CDR3 has 13 amino acids. Germline V gives CDR1 SGHRS, CDR2 YFSETQ. Between the trimmed V and J ends, which lost 4 bases and 6 bases, there was a span of 13 bases. CDR3 sequence (DNA): TGCGCCAGCAGCCGGTTACCAACGGATGGCTACACCTTC. As protein: CASSRLPTDGYTF.

The chain links TRBV5-4 to TRBJ1-2; 10 nucleotides match TRBD1. J gave up 8 bases and V 4 bases, and 11 bases lay outside the gene matches. There are 15 residues in the CDR3. The V gene's germline CDR1 is SGHNT and CDR2 YYREEE (reference sequence). CDR3 region: CASSPGDRGRGGYTF. CDR3 bases: TGTGCCAGCAGCCCGGGGGACAGGGGCCGGGGAGGCTACACCTTC.

This rearrangement joins TRBV11-2 to TRBJ1-2, with a tentative D call TRBD1 (5 bases). V dropped 5 bases and J dropped 0 bases, with 13 bases sitting between them. The CDR3 has 15 amino acids. Germline lookup yields CDR1 SGHAT and CDR2 FQNNGV. The CDR3 coding sequence is TGTGCCAGCAGCCCCCTCAGGGCCACTAACTATGGCTACACCTTC. Residues: CASSPLRATNYGYTF.

The rearrangement uses TRBV19 and TRBJ1-6, with TRBD1 identical over 9 bases. Germline CDR1 is LNHDA and CDR2 is SQIVND (reference sequence). V was clipped by 2 bases and J by 10 bases; unmatched bases: 9. This CDR3 has 16 residues. CDR3 region: CASSISTGTGNSPLHF. The CDR3, as DNA: TGTGCCAGTAGTATATCCACCGGGACAGGGAACTCACCCCTCCACTTT.

V and J are TRBV13 and TRBJ1-1; 9 bases line up with TRBD1. Germline V gives CDR1 PRHDT, CDR2 FYEKMQ (reference sequence). The CDR3 runs 16 residues. With 2 bases clipped from V and 1 base from J, the junction kept 5 bases outside the gene matches. In nucleotides, the CDR3 is TGTGCCAGCAGCTTAAACCGGGGACAGGGGAACACTGAAGCTTTCTTT. The encoded protein is CASSLNRGQGNTEAFF.

This clone was seen once. The genes are TRBV7-9 and TRBJ1-2, with D possibly being TRBD1 (6 bases). The CDR3 consists of 16 residues. Germline V gene sequence: CDR1 SEHNR, CDR2 FQNEAQ (reference sequence). The V gene lost 0 bases and the J gene lost 0 bases, with 11 bases spanning the gap. The CDR3 bases are TGTGCCAGCAGCTTAGCCGACAGGTTGACTAACTATGGCTACACCTTC. Translation: CASSLADRLTNYGYTF.

This rearrangement joins TRBV19 to TRBJ2-7; D uncertain. V was pared by 4 bases and J by 0 bases, with 10 bases between. The CDR3 spans 14 residues. The V gene's germline CDR1 is LNHDA and CDR2 SQIVND (reference sequence). In DNA form, the CDR3 reads TGTGCCAGTAGTACATCTCTGAGCTCCTACGAGCAGTACTTC. It encodes CASSTSLSSYEQYF.

The genes are TRBV9 and TRBJ1-4; D might be TRBD1 (5 bases). Germline values: CDR1 SGDLS, CDR2 YYNGEE. Trimming cost V 4 bases and J 7 bases, with 20 bases left between them. The CDR3 sequence is 16 residues long. The CDR3 loop reads CASSQGTLEGGEKLFF. The DNA for the CDR3 is TGTGCCAGCAGCCAAGGGACTCTCGAAGGAGGTGAAAAACTGTTTTTT.

The chain has TRBV15 and TRBJ1-6; no definite D call. The germline V and J ends were trimmed by 4 bases and 7 bases, with 5 bases remaining between them. From germline, CDR1 is LNHNV and CDR2 YYDKDF (reference sequence). This CDR3 is built from 12 residues. CDR3 sequence reads: CATSTRNSPLHF. CDR3 in DNA: TGTGCCACCAGCACCCGGAATTCACCCCTCCACTTT. The whole variable domain, remainder taken from reference TRBV15 and TRBJ1-6, is DAMVIQNPRYQVTQFGKPVTLSCSQTLNHNVMYWYQQKSSQAPKLLFHYYDKDFNNEADTPDNFQSRRPNTSFCFLDIRSPGLGDTAMYLCATSTRNSPLHFGNGTRLTVT.

This sequence joins TRBV5-6 and TRBJ1-1; D not resolved. CDR1 and CDR2 (germline): SGHDT, YYEEEE. The CDR3 has 16 amino acids. Trimming shortened V by 5 bases and J by 1 base, and 18 bases separated the two germline ends. The CDR3 spells CASSAYYTLGNTEAFF. The CDR3 bases are TGTGCCAGCAGTGCGTACTATACCCTGGGGAACACTGAAGCTTTCTTT.

This chain connects TRBV19 to TRBJ2-4, with D possibly matching TRBD1 (6 bases). Trimming took 7 bases from V and 0 from J, leaving 13 bases between them. In germline, CDR1 is LNHDA, CDR2 SQIVND (reference sequence). The CDR3 extends over 15 amino acids. This chain's CDR3 is CASKQGPLAKNIQYF. As DNA, the CDR3 is TGTGCCAGTAAGCAGGGGCCTTTAGCCAAAAACATTCAGTACTTC.

The rearrangement uses TRBV5-1 and TRBJ2-1; TRBD2 might be the D (6 bases). CDR1 and CDR2 (germline): SGHRS, YFSETQ. The CDR3 covers 15 residues. Deletions cut 1 base from V and 8 bases from J, with 16 bases between. This CDR3 reads CASSLTLTGGDEQFF. The CDR3 DNA reads TGCGCCAGCAGCTTGACGCTGACCGGGGGAGATGAGCAGTTCTTC.